These T cell receptor beta chains were read from a single sample in a study of T cells in Graves' hyperthyroidism and ophthalmopathy. MiXCR was run by TCRdb on the multiplex PCR reads, yielding one entry per CDR3 protein. The profile shows 300,000 to 400,000 distinct CDR3 sequences, about 20% of them singletons. Sequenced material: blood. Receptor source: a woman between 50 and 59 years old with Graves' hyperthyroidism. Both conserved end residues are part of each CDR3. The size of a clone is reported for some rows only, either as once, few or many, or as a class for expanded clones.

size: many; V: TRBV6-1; J: TRBJ1-1; CDR3: CASSWTGDTEAFF
size: few; V: TRBV2; J: TRBJ2-2; CDR3: CASSADDLTGELFF
size: many; V: TRBV27; J: TRBJ2-3; CDR3: CASSTGERTDTQYF
size: many; V: TRBV28; J: TRBJ2-3; CDR3: CASSSRGTVSDTQYF
size: many; V: TRBV6-2/TRBV6-3; J: TRBJ2-5; CDR3: CASTAGARNQETQYF
size: -; V: TRBV19; J: TRBJ1-2; CDR3: CASSMSGQGVSNYGYTF
size: -; V: TRBV20-1; J: TRBJ1-4; CDR3: CSARVRGGEKLFF
size: -; V: TRBV6-1; J: TRBJ1-2; CDR3: CASSELGDIYGYTF
size: few; V: TRBV28; J: TRBJ2-2; CDR3: CASSSPSGRGTGELFF
size: -; V: TRBV7-8; J: TRBJ2-1; CDR3: CASSLSFHEQFF
size: many; V: TRBV12-3/TRBV12-4; J: TRBJ1-1; CDR3: CASRTDGLVRKAFF
size: many; V: TRBV12-3/TRBV12-4; J: TRBJ1-4; CDR3: CASSLRDPRREKLFF
size: many; V: TRBV3-1; J: TRBJ2-3; CDR3: CASSPSGESDTQYF
size: many; V: TRBV3-1; J: TRBJ1-5; CDR3: CASSQEVNQPQHF